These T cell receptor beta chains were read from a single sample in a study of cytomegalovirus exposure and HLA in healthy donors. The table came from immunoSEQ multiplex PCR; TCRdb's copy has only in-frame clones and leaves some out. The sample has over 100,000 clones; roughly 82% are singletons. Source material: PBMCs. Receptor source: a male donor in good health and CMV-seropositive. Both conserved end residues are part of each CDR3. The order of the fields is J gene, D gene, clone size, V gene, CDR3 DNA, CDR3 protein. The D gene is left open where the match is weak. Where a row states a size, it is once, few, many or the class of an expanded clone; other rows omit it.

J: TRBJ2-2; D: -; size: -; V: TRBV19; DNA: TGTGCCAGTCGAGCGGGCGCGAACACCGGGGAGCTGTTTTTT; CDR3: CASRAGANTGELFF
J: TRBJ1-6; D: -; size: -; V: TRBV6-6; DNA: TGTGCCAGCAGTCTACTTAATTCACCCCTCCACTTT; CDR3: CASSLLNSPLHF
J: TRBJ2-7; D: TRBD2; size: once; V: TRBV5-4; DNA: TGTGCCAGCAGCTTGCTAGCGGGGGGATCCTACGAGCAGTACTTC; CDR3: CASSLLAGGSYEQYF
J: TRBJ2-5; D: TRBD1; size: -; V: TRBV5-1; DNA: TGCGCCAGCAGCTCCACAGGGGGATCGGAGACCCAGTACTTC; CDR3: CASSSTGGSETQYF
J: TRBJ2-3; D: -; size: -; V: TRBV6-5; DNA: TGTGCCAGCAGTCAACTAACCTCCCTAGATACGCAGTATTTT; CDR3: CASSQLTSLDTQYF
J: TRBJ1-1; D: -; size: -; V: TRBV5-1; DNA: TGCGCCAGCTCTGACACAGGGAGAAGGAACACTGAAGCTTTCTTT; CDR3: CASSDTGRRNTEAFF
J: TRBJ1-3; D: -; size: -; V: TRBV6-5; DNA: TGTGCCAGCAGTTACTCGCCTCCTAAGTCTGGAAACACCATATATTTT; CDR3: CASSYSPPKSGNTIYF
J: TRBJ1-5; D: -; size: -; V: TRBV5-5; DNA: TGTGCCAGCAGCCTGGGAACAGGGACCCATCATCAGCCCCAGCATTTT; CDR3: CASSLGTGTHHQPQHF
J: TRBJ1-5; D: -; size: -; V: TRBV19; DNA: TGTGCCAGTAGTATCGGCCAGAGGGGGAATCAGCCCCAGCATTTT; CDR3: CASSIGQRGNQPQHF
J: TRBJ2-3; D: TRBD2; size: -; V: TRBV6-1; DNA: TGTGCCAGCAGCCCACTAGCGGGACGGACAGATACGCAGTATTTT; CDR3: CASSPLAGRTDTQYF
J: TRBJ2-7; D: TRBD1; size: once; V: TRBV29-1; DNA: TGCAGCGTTGGTTCGACAGGGTCCGGGGAGCAGTACTTC; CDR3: CSVGSTGSGEQYF
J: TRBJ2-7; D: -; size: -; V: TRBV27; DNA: TGTGCCAGCAGTTTAGGGAGAAGCTCCTACGAGCAGTACTTC; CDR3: CASSLGRSSYEQYF
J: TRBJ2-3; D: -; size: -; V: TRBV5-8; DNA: TGTGCCAGCAGCTGGGGGGGCCCCACAGATACGCAGTATTTT; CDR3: CASSWGGPTDTQYF
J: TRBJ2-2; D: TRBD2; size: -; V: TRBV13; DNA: TGTGCCAGCAGCCCTCGGGGGGGGTCGATCGGGGAGCTGTTTTTT; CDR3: CASSPRGGSIGELFF
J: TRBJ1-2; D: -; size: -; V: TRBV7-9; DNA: TGTGCCAGCAGCAGCTTAGGAGGGGTCGGGGGCTACACCTTC; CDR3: CASSSLGGVGGYTF
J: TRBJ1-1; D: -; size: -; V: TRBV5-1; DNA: TGCGCCAGCAGAGCCGGGGTGAACACTGAAGCTTTCTTT; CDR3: CASRAGVNTEAFF
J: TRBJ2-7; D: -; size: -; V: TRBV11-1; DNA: TGTGCCAGCAGCTTAGATGCAGGGGTGGCCTACGAGCAGTACTTC; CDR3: CASSLDAGVAYEQYF
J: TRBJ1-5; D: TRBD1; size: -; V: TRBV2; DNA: TGTGCCAGCAGTCAGGGGGTCCGGCAGCCCCAGCATTTT; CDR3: CASSQGVRQPQHF
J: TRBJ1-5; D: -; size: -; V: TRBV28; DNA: TGTGCCAGCAGTTTCTTCCGGGGGGCTGGGCAGCCCCAGCATTTT; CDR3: CASSFFRGAGQPQHF
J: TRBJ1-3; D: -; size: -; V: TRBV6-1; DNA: TGTGCCAGCAGTGTTGGTGACAGCTACTCTGGAAACACCATATATTTT; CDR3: CASSVGDSYSGNTIYF
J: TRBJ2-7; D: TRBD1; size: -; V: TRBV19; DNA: TGTGCCAGTAGTTCGACAGGGGCCTACGAGCAGTACTTC; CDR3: CASSSTGAYEQYF
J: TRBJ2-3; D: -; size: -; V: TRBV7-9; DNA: TGTTCCAGCAGTCCCAGGGATACGCAGTATTTT; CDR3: CSSSPRDTQYF
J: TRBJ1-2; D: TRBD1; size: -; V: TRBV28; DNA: TGTGCCAGCAGAAACCACGGGACAGGCACTAACTATGGCTACACCTTC; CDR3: CASRNHGTGTNYGYTF
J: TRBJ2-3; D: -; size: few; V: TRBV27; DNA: TGTGCCAGCAGGCTCGCGGTCAGCACAGATACGCAGTATTTT; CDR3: CASRLAVSTDTQYF
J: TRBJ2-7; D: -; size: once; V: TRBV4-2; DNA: TGTGCCAGCAGCCAAGGGGGGCCCGAGCAGTACTTC; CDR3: CASSQGGPEQYF
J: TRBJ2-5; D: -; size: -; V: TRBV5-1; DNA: TGCGCCAGCAGCTTGGGGGCCTCACAAGAGACCCAGTACTTC; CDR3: CASSLGASQETQYF
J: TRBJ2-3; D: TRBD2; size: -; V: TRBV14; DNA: TGTGCCAGCAGCCAAGGCAGCGGGAGTTTTTCAGATACGCAGTATTTT; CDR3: CASSQGSGSFSDTQYF
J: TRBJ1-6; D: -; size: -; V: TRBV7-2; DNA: TGTGCCAGCAGCCCCACGGTGGGGGCTTGGAATTCACCCCTCCACTTT; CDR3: CASSPTVGAWNSPLHF
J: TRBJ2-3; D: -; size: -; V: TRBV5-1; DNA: TGCGCCAGCAGGTCGGGACTCACATTATTTACAGATACGCAGTATTTT; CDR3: CASRSGLTLFTDTQYF
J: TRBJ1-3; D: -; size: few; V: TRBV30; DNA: TGTGCCTGGAGTGTACTGACAGCCCTCTCTGGAAACACCATATATTTT; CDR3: CAWSVLTALSGNTIYF
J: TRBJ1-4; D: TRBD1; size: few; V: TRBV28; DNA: TGTGCCAGCAGCCGAGCCGGACAGGTTGAAGAAAAACTGTTTTTT; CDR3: CASSRAGQVEEKLFF
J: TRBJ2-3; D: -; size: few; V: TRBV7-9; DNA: TGTTCCAGCAGCTTATTGCGGGGCTCTAGCACAGATACGCAGTATTTT; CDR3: CSSSLLRGSSTDTQYF
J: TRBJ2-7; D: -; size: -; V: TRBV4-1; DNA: TGCGCCAGCAGCCACCGAATACAGGGTAAGGAATACGAGCAGTACTTC; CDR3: CASSHRIQGKEYEQYF
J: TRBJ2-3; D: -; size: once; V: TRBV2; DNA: TGTGCCAGCAGCAGTCCTCCCGAATCCACAGATACGCAGTATTTT; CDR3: CASSSPPESTDTQYF
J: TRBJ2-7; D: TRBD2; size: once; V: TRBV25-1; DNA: TGTGCCAGCAGGGTAGCGGGAGGCAGTGAGCAGTACTTC; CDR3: CASRVAGGSEQYF
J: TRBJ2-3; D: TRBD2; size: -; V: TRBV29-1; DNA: TGCAGCGTTGATTGGTCAGAAGCGGGAGGAGACACAGATACGCAGTATTTT; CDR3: CSVDWSEAGGDTDTQYF
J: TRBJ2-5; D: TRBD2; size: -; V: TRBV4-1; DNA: TGCGCCAGCAGCCAAGATCTGGGACTAGCAGGTTTGGAGCAGTACTTC; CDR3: CASSQDLGLAGLEQYF
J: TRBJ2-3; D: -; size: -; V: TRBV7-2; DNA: TGTGCCAGCAGCTTACCCGAACGGGGGGCAGTGAAGTATTTT; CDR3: CASSLPERGAVKYF
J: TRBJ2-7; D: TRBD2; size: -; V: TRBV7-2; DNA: TGTGCCAGCAGCTCTCTAGCGGGAGGGGCCTACGAGCAGTACTTC; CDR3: CASSSLAGGAYEQYF
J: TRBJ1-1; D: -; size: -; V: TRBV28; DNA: TGTGCCAGCAGTTTGTGGGGGCAAAGAGCTTTCTTT; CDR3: CASSLWGQRAFF
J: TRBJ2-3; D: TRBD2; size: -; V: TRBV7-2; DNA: TGTGCCAGCAGCACGGGGGGGCCGGGGAATACGCAGTATTTT; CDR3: CASSTGGPGNTQYF
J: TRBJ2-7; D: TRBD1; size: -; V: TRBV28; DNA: TGTGCCAGCAGCCGAGGGGGCGAGTCCTACGAGCAGTACTTC; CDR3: CASSRGGESYEQYF
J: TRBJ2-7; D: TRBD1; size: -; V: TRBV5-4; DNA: TGTGCCAGCAGCTCGGGACAGGGTCACTCCTACGAGCAGTACTTC; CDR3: CASSSGQGHSYEQYF
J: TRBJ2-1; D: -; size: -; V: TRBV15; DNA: TGTGCCACCACCCGACAGAGCTCCTACAATGAGCAGTTCTTC; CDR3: CATTRQSSYNEQFF
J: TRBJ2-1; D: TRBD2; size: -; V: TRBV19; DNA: TGTGCCAGTAGCCCCTATAGCGGGAGGGCCGTTGGTGAGCAGTTCTTC; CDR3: CASSPYSGRAVGEQFF
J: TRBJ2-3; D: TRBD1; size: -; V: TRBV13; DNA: TGTGCCAGCAGCTTAACCCACCGGGACAGGAGCACAGATACGCAGTATTTT; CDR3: CASSLTHRDRSTDTQYF
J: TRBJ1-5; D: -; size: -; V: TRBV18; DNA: TGTGCCAGCTCACCTTCGACAAATCAGCCCCAGCATTTT; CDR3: CASSPSTNQPQHF
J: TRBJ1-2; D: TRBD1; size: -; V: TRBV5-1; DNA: TGCGCCAGCAGCTTGGGACAGGGGTCGGGTGGCTACACCTTC; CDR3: CASSLGQGSGGYTF
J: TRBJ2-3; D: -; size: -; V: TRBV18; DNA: TGTGCCAGCTCACATCTCAGGGAACCAGATACGCAGTATTTT; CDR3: CASSHLREPDTQYF
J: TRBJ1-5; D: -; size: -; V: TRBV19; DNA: TGTGCCACCCAGGTTAATAGTGTACATAGCAATCAGCCCCAGCATTTT; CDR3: CATQVNSVHSNQPQHF
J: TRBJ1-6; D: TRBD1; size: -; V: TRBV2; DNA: TGTGCCAGCAGTGCTTGGGACAGGGGTAATTCACCCCTCCACTTT; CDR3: CASSAWDRGNSPLHF
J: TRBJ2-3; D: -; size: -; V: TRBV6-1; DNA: TGTGCCAGCAGGTCCTTAGGGGGAAGGAATACGCAGTATTTT; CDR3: CASRSLGGRNTQYF
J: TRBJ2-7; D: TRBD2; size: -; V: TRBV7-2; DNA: TGTGCCAGCAGCCTAGGAGGAGGGGAGGGCTACGAGCAGTACTTC; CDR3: CASSLGGGEGYEQYF
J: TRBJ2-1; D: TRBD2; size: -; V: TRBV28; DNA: TGTGCCAGCAGTTTAATCGGGAGGAGCTCCTACAATGAGCAGTTCTTC; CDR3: CASSLIGRSSYNEQFF